This TCR beta chain was observed in a study of control samples from healthy donors and cancer patients (dated by TCRdb to between 2020 and 2021). The library was built by means of the immunoSEQ multiplex PCR assay. The source is immuneACCESS, and TCRdb retained only in-frame sequences with V and J called. Part of the clones is not carried over; for the studies checked, unresolved V genes explain less than half of this, and the remainder is unexplained. This sample gives some 34,000 clones in total; roughly 92% of them show up just once. The top ten clones comprise more than 1.5% of the sample. Reading from cysteine to phenylalanine, the CDR3 counts 14 amino acids. Of all the DNA, just the CDR3 is kept, 42 bases in frame from base 1. CDR1 SNHLY and CDR2 FYNNEI are derived from the germline V gene. V lost 6 bases and J lost 6 bases, and the count of bases not matched to a germline gene is 3. For this clone: The clone's antigen remains unknown. No much larger clone is present one base from it, and per-base qualities are unavailable.

The rearrangement joined TRBV2 to TRBJ2-3, with 13 bases in between that match TRBD2. This sequence was found in a middle-aged man with colorectal cancer. Sequencing input: PBMCs. The CDR3 region: CASRLLAGGDTQYF. The sequenced DNA is TGTGCCAGCAGGCTACTAGCGGGGGGGGATACGCAGTATTTT.